The entry that follows covers one T cell receptor beta chain sequence. Its antigen is not identified. This record comes from a study of T-cell reconstitution after alpha-beta-depleted transplantation in children. Study results and limitations: After transplant, at about two months, alpha-beta T cells were reportedly derived from several hundred expanded graft clones.

Unique molecular identifiers were used in preparing the TCRbeta library. TCRdb re-analysed the PCR reads in MiXCR, keeping a single row per CDR3 protein. The repertoire includes approximately 1,000,000 distinct CDR3 sequences, under 30% of them detected once, and about 28% sits in the top ten. The CDR3 is made up of 14 amino acids. V dropped 2 bases and J dropped 10 bases, with 18 bases sitting between them. Germline lookup yields CDR1 SGDLS and CDR2 YYNGEE. This chain connects TRBV9 to TRBJ1-1; TRBD1 is a possible D gene (6 bases). This receptor was obtained from a boy in the first two years of life who had a stem cell transplant for SCID, so the T cells may come from the graft donor. The source material was PBMCs, mostly from graft donor cells, sampled 360 days after TCRalphabeta/CD19-depleted stem cell transplant. The CDR3 is CASSVGAWGQAAFF. The DNA of the CDR3 is TGTGCCAGCAGCGTGGGGGCTTGGGGGCAGGCAGCTTTCTTT.